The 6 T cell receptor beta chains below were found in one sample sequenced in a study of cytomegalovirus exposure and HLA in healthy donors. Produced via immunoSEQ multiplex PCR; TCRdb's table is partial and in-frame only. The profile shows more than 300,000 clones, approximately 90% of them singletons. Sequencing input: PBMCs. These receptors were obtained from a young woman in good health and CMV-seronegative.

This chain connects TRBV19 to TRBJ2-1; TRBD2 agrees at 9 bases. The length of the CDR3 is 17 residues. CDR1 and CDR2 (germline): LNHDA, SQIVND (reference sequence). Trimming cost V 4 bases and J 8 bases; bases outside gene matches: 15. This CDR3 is CASSRGWVAGAFYEQFF. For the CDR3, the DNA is TGTGCCAGTAGTAGGGGTTGGGTAGCGGGGGCCTTCTATGAGCAGTTCTTC.

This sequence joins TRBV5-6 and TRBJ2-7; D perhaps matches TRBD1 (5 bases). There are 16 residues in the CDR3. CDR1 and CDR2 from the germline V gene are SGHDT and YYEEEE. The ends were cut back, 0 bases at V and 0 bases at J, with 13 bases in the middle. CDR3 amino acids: CASSLATAFGSYEQYF. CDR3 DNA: TGTGCCAGCAGCTTGGCGACAGCGTTCGGCTCCTACGAGCAGTACTTC.

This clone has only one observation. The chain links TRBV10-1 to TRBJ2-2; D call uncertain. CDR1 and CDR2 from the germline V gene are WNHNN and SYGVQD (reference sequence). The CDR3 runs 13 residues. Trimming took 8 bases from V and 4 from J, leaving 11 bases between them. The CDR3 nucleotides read TGCGCCAGCCGCGCTAGTTCCACCGGGGAGCTGTTTTTT. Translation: CASRASSTGELFF.

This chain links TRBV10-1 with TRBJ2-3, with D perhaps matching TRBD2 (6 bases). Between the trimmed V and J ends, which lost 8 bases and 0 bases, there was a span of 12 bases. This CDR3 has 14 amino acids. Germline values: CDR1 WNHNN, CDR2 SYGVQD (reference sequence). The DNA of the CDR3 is TGCGCCAGCGGGAGTGGGACTAGCACAGATACGCAGTATTTT. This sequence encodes CASGSGTSTDTQYF.

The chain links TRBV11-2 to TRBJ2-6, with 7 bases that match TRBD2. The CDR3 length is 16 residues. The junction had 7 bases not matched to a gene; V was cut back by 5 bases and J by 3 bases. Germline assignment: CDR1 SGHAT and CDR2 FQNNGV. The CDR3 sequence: CASSPWGGSGANVLTF. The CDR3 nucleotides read TGTGCCAGCAGCCCCTGGGGAGGGAGTGGGGCCAACGTCCTGACTTTC.

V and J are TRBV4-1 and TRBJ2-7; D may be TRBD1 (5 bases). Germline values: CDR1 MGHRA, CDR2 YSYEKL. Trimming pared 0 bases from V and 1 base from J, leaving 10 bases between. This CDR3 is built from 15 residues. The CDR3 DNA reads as TGCGCCAGCAGCCAAGATTTCACAGGATCCTACGAGCAGTACTTC. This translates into CASSQDFTGSYEQYF.